Following are 8 T cell receptor beta chains from one sample sequenced in a study of T-cell reconstitution after alpha-beta-depleted transplantation in children. During its preparation, the TCRbeta library received unique molecular identifiers. TCRdb reanalysed the PCR reads using MiXCR and keeps one entry per CDR3 protein. The sample has about 340,000 distinct CDR3 sequences; under 13% are singletons. The sample consisted of PBMCs from the stem cell graft donor, taken from the stem cell graft. Source of these receptors: a human donor who donated a stem cell graft to a child with acute lymphoblastic leukemia.

This clonotype was counted between two and nine times. This rearrangement joins TRBV5-1 to TRBJ2-7; TRBD1 aligns across 7 bases. V shed 4 bases and J 6 bases; nucleotides not matched to a gene: 13. CDR1 and CDR2 from the germline V gene are SGHRS and YFSETQ. The CDR3 covers 15 residues. The CDR3 region is CASSPLETGYGEQYF. The CDR3 DNA sequence: TGCGCCAGCAGCCCCCTTGAGACAGGGTACGGCGAGCAGTACTTC.

The V call is TRBV12-3 or TRBV12-4, the J call TRBJ1-5, with D possibly being TRBD1 (5 bases). The ends were cut back, 4 bases at V and 4 bases at J, with 17 bases in the middle. The CDR3 contains 16 residues. The CDR3 protein is CASSYVGQGVNQPQHF. As DNA, the CDR3 is TGTGCCAGCAGTTATGTAGGACAAGGAGTTAATCAGCCCCAGCATTTT.

The J gene is TRBJ2-7, the V gene TRBV6-5, with TRBD1 identical over 9 bases. This CDR3 comprises 18 residues. CDR1 is MNHEY and CDR2 is SVGAGI in the germline V gene. V lost 3 bases to trimming and J lost 6 bases; unmatched junction nucleotides: 18. The CDR3 DNA reads TGTGCCAGCAGTTATCCCGGGACAGGGCGCGGGAGCGGCGTCGAGCAGTACTTC. Its translation: CASSYPGTGRGSGVEQYF.

This clonotype was seen many times. The chain employs TRBV20-1 and TRBJ2-6; no clear D. The CDR3 contains 13 residues. CDR1 is DFQATT and CDR2 is SNEGSKA in the germline V gene (reference sequence). Deletions cut 5 bases from V and 1 base from J, with 6 bases between. The DNA of the CDR3 is TGCAGTGCTTCGATATCTGGGGCCAACGTCCTGACTTTC. Translation gives CSASISGANVLTF.

V gene TRBV29-1 combines with J gene TRBJ2-1; 11 nucleotides line up with TRBD2. The germline V gene encodes CDR1 SQVTM and CDR2 ANQGSEA. V lost 6 bases to trimming and J lost 8 bases; unmatched junction nucleotides: 6. The CDR3 has 13 residues. For the CDR3, the DNA is TGCAGCGTCCACACTAGCGGGAGCTATGAGCAGTTCTTC. It codes for CSVHTSGSYEQFF.

The genes are TRBV12-3 or TRBV12-4 and TRBJ2-7; 7 bases agree with TRBD1. This CDR3 has 13 residues. V shed 0 bases and J 6 bases; nucleotides not matched to a gene: 2. The CDR3 here is CASSLARQGEQYF. Here the CDR3 DNA reads TGTGCCAGCAGTTTAGCGAGACAGGGCGAGCAGTACTTC.

This clonotype occurred many times. V usage is TRBV4-3 and J usage is TRBJ2-7; perhaps TRBD1 as D (7 bases). With 4 bases removed from V and 7 bases from J, the gap between germline ends came to 26 bases. Germline assignment: CDR1 LGHNA and CDR2 YSLEER. The CDR3 runs 17 residues. CDR3 DNA sequence: TGCGCCAGCAGCCTCCTACCCGGGGGACTCGCAGGGGGGGAGCAGTACTTC. Amino acid sequence: CASSLLPGGLAGGEQYF.

This chain joins TRBV20-1 and TRBJ2-5; maybe TRBD2 (6 bases). The CDR3 loop spans 14 amino acids. The V gene's germline CDR1 is DFQATT and CDR2 SNEGSKA (reference sequence). The V and J ends lost 5 bases and 5 bases respectively, with 18 bases between them. CDR3 loop: CSASGGRPRETQYF. CDR3 nucleotide sequence: TGCAGTGCTTCCGGGGGAAGACCGAGGGAGACCCAGTACTTC.